Below, 28 T cell receptor beta chains from the same sample are listed, as sequenced in a study of siplizumab effects on memory and regulatory T cells. TCRdb keeps only in-frame clones here, not all; method: immunoSEQ multiplex PCR. The table includes about 56,000 clones, 95% to 98% detected once. The sequencing input was naive CD8+ T cells sorted from blood. The receptors shown here come from a human donor in good health.

J is TRBJ2-5 and V is TRBV9, with no clear D. This CDR3 has 15 amino acids. The V end was cut by 4 bases, the J end by 4 bases, with 17 bases between. CDR1 SGDLS and CDR2 YYNGEE come from the germline V gene. The CDR3 region is CASSPPQARGETQYF. CDR3 sequence (DNA): TGTGCCAGCAGCCCCCCGCAGGCTAGAGGAGAGACCCAGTACTTC.

V is TRBV7-9 and J is TRBJ2-1; TRBD2 agrees at 10 bases. V lost 2 bases, J lost 3 bases, and 10 bases stayed unmatched. Per germline, CDR1 SEHNR and CDR2 FQNEAQ (reference sequence). This CDR3 spans 18 amino acids. The DNA of the CDR3 is TGTGCCAGCAGCTTAACCAGCGGGAGGGCCCACTACTACAATGAGCAGTTCTTC. Translated: CASSLTSGRAHYYNEQFF.

The V and J genes are TRBV5-4 and TRBJ2-7; tentatively, D is TRBD2 (7 bases). This CDR3 is built from 15 residues. Germline-derived CDR1 and CDR2 are SGHNT and YYREEE (reference sequence). With 5 bases removed from V and 2 bases from J, the gap between germline ends came to 17 bases. The CDR3 sequence: CASSTGVGGPYEQYF. The CDR3 nucleotides are TGTGCCAGCAGTACCGGCGTGGGGGGGCCCTACGAGCAGTACTTC.

The chain couples TRBV30 to TRBJ2-1, with no clear D. V lost 1 base and J lost 8, with 12 bases in between. The CDR3 sequence is 13 residues long. The V gene's germline CDR1 is GTSNPN and CDR2 SVGIG (reference sequence). CDR3 protein: CAWSGDSRHEQFF. CDR3 sequence (DNA): TGTGCCTGGAGTGGAGACTCGCGCCATGAGCAGTTCTTC.

V and J are TRBV19 and TRBJ2-1; 8 nucleotides align to TRBD2. Per the germline V gene, CDR1 is LNHDA and CDR2 is SQIVND (reference sequence). V dropped 5 bases and J dropped 6; count of bases not matched to a gene: 3. This CDR3 contains 13 residues. The CDR3 protein is CASSVTSGNEQFF. The CDR3 bases are TGTGCCAGTAGTGTCACTAGCGGCAATGAGCAGTTCTTC.

The gene calls are TRBV27 and TRBJ1-1; D uncertain. The length of the CDR3 is 15 residues. Germline lookup yields CDR1 MNHEY and CDR2 SMNVEV (reference sequence). The V end was cut by 2 bases, the J end by 3 bases, with 13 bases between. CDR3 nucleotide sequence: TGTGCCAGCAGTTTAGTGGGAGATGGTTACACTGAAGCTTTCTTT. It specifies CASSLVGDGYTEAFF.

This chain connects TRBV19 to TRBJ2-5; 7 positions agree with TRBD1. From germline, CDR1 is LNHDA and CDR2 SQIVND (reference sequence). V lost 4 bases to trimming and J lost 1 base; unmatched junction nucleotides: 6. This CDR3 spans 15 amino acids. The CDR3 is CASSNPGTAQETQYF. CDR3 nucleotides: TGTGCCAGTAGTAACCCGGGGACAGCCCAAGAGACCCAGTACTTC.

The chain links TRBV28 to TRBJ2-3; TRBD2 matches 14 bases. The junction had 12 bases not matched to a gene; V was cut back by 5 bases and J by 5 bases. In germline, CDR1 is MDHEN, CDR2 SYDVKM. The CDR3 spans 18 residues. CDR3 sequence (DNA): TGTGCCAGCAGTCCTCCCTCGACTAGCGGGAGGGCCGAAGATACGCAGTATTTT. Encoded protein: CASSPPSTSGRAEDTQYF.

This chain links TRBV15 with TRBJ1-1; D not resolved. CDR1 is LNHNV, CDR2 YYDKDF, per germline (reference sequence). This CDR3 has 12 residues. The ends were cut back, 5 bases at V and 5 bases at J, with 9 bases in the middle. The CDR3: CATSGRMTEAFF. CDR3 nucleotide sequence: TGTGCCACCAGCGGACGGATGACTGAAGCTTTCTTT.

The J gene is TRBJ1-2, the V gene TRBV28, with 7 bases identical to TRBD1. Germline V gene data show CDR1 as MDHEN and CDR2 as SYDVKM. This CDR3 spans 14 amino acids. V dropped 1 base and J dropped 3; count of bases not matched to a gene: 2. The DNA of the CDR3 is TGTGCCAGCAGTTTATCCCAGGGGGACTATGGCTACACCTTC. As protein: CASSLSQGDYGYTF.

J is TRBJ2-3 and V is TRBV7-2, with D possibly matching TRBD2 (5 bases). There are 15 residues in the CDR3. V dropped 3 bases and J dropped 7 bases, with 17 bases sitting between them. Germline loops: CDR1 SGHTA, CDR2 FQGNSA. This CDR3 reads CASSFILVSVHTQYF. CDR3 in DNA: TGTGCCAGCAGCTTTATACTAGTGAGTGTGCATACGCAGTATTTT.

This clone appeared once. V is TRBV5-4 and J is TRBJ1-1; a possible D gene is TRBD1 (5 bases). This CDR3 comprises 17 residues. With 4 bases removed from V and 0 bases from J, the gap between germline ends came to 19 bases. Germline assignment: CDR1 SGHNT and CDR2 YYREEE (reference sequence). CDR3 coding DNA: TGTGCCAGCAGCCGGGAACCAGTGATCAGGGTGAACACTGAAGCTTTCTTT. Its translation is CASSREPVIRVNTEAFF.

The chain combines TRBV9 with TRBJ1-2; TRBD1 might be the D (6 bases). V shed 4 bases and J shed 4 bases, with 14 bases lying between them. CDR1 and CDR2 from the germline V gene are SGDLS and YYNGEE. The CDR3 consists of 14 residues. The CDR3 loop is CASSRLGAGYGYTF. The CDR3 coding sequence is TGTGCCAGCAGCAGACTGGGGGCCGGCTATGGCTACACCTTC.

The chain couples TRBV7-9 to TRBJ2-7; TRBD1 matches at 7 bases. This CDR3 has 15 residues. Germline V gives CDR1 SEHNR, CDR2 FQNEAQ (reference sequence). V lost 2 bases to trimming and J lost 3 bases; unmatched junction nucleotides: 7. DNA of the CDR3: TGTGCCAGCAGCTTATCCCGGGACAGCGACTACGAGCAGTACTTC. Protein: CASSLSRDSDYEQYF. The whole variable domain, remainder taken from reference TRBV7-9 and TRBJ2-7, is DTGVSQNPRHKITKRGQNVTFRCDPISEHNRLYWYRQTLGQGPEFLTYFQNEAQLEKSRLLSDRFSAERPKGSFSTLEIQRTEQGDSAMYLCASSLSRDSDYEQYFGPGTRLTVT.

The rearrangement uses TRBV4-1 and TRBJ1-5; no firm D call. The CDR3 spans 13 residues. The V end lost 0 bases, the J end lost 7 bases, and 7 bases lay between the germline ends. From germline, CDR1 is MGHRA and CDR2 YSYEKL. The CDR3 region has the DNA TGCGCCAGCAGCCAAGATGTAAGGCAGCCCCAGCATTTT. Translated, it gives CASSQDVRQPQHF.

The chain couples TRBV29-1 to TRBJ2-1; D assignment may be TRBD1 or TRBD2 (5 bases each). The ends were cut back, 7 bases at V and 4 bases at J, with 17 bases in the middle. The length of the CDR3 is 14 residues. Germline CDR1 reads SQVTM; CDR2 reads ANQGSEA. CDR3 nucleotides: TGCAGCGCACCGTCTGCCGGGGCTTACAATGAGCAGTTCTTC. Translated, it gives CSAPSAGAYNEQFF.

V gene TRBV4-1 combines with J gene TRBJ1-5; a weak D match, TRBD1 (6 bases). This CDR3 spans 14 amino acids. Germline CDR1 reads MGHRA; CDR2 reads YSYEKL. The V end lost 1 base, the J end lost 10 bases, and 14 bases lay between the germline ends. CDR3 amino acids: CASSQGQGTPPQHF. CDR3 bases: TGCGCCAGCAGCCAAGGTCAGGGGACACCTCCCCAGCATTTT.

The chain recombines TRBV10-3 with TRBJ2-3; TRBD2 matches at 10 bases. V lost 8 bases to trimming and J lost 5 bases; unmatched junction nucleotides: 4. The CDR3 sequence is 13 residues long. Germline V gene lookup returns CDR1 ENHRY and CDR2 SYGVKD. DNA for the CDR3: TGTGCCATCGCTAGCGGGAGCGTAGATACGCAGTATTTT. Amino acid sequence: CAIASGSVDTQYF.

The rearrangement uses TRBV4-1 and TRBJ2-7; the D gene is possibly TRBD1 (6 bases). The germline V and J ends were trimmed by 1 base and 3 bases, with 10 bases remaining between them. This CDR3 comprises 14 residues. Germline V lookup: CDR1 MGHRA, CDR2 YSYEKL. CDR3 loop: CASSQGGQLYEQYF. CDR3 nucleotides: TGCGCCAGCAGCCAAGGCGGACAGCTCTACGAGCAGTACTTC.

J is TRBJ1-2 and V is TRBV27; 8 bases line up with TRBD1. CDR3 length: 12 residues. Trimming cost V 5 bases and J 8 bases; bases outside gene matches: 4. Per the germline V gene, CDR1 is MNHEY and CDR2 is SMNVEV (reference sequence). The CDR3 spells CASSPGGGGYTF. CDR3 DNA: TGTGCCAGCAGTCCAGGGGGCGGCGGCTACACCTTC.

This chain links TRBV28 with TRBJ2-3; D gene unclear. Germline assignment: CDR1 MDHEN and CDR2 SYDVKM. CDR3 length: 11 residues. The V and J ends lost 11 bases and 0 bases respectively, with 6 bases between them. For the CDR3, the DNA is TGTGCCGGCGGTAGCACAGATACGCAGTATTTT. It encodes CAGGSTDTQYF.

This chain links TRBV30 with TRBJ1-1; D is ambiguous. Germline values: CDR1 GTSNPN, CDR2 SVGIG (reference sequence). The CDR3 extends over 14 amino acids. Trimming shortened V by 0 bases and J by 2 bases, and 10 bases separated the two germline ends. The CDR3 nucleotides read TGTGCCTGGAGTGTACTCCCGGCAAACACTGAAGCTTTCTTT. Its translation: CAWSVLPANTEAFF.

The V gene is TRBV30, the J gene TRBJ1-2, with 7 bases that match TRBD1. The germline V gene has CDR1 GTSNPN and CDR2 SVGIG (reference sequence). V shed 1 base and J 3 bases; nucleotides not matched to a gene: 5. The CDR3 is made up of 14 amino acids. The CDR3 DNA reads as TGTGCCTGGAGTGACCACAGGGGAGACTATGGCTACACCTTC. Translating gives CAWSDHRGDYGYTF.

This chain connects TRBV6-4 to TRBJ1-2; D remains ambiguous. The V gene's germline CDR1 is MRHNA and CDR2 SNTAGT. With 0 bases removed from V and 4 bases from J, the gap between germline ends came to 3 bases. The CDR3 is 12 residues long. CDR3 in DNA: TGTGCCAGCAGTGACTCTTCCTATGGCTACACCTTC. This sequence encodes CASSDSSYGYTF.

The chain joins TRBV4-3 to TRBJ2-1; 8 bases fit TRBD1. V was clipped by 0 bases and J by 2 bases; unmatched bases: 3. Looked up from germline, CDR1 is LGHNA and CDR2 is YSLEER. There are 16 residues in the CDR3. In nucleotides, the CDR3 is TGCGCCAGCAGCCAAGAGCACAGGGGGGCCTACAATGAGCAGTTCTTC. Its translation: CASSQEHRGAYNEQFF.

The sample holds one count of this clone. The V gene is TRBV30, the J gene TRBJ1-2; maybe TRBD1 (5 bases). V was trimmed by 5 bases and J by 6 bases, leaving 10 bases between them. This CDR3 contains 11 residues. Germline CDR1 GTSNPN, CDR2 SVGIG (reference sequence). This chain's CDR3 is CAWQGRDGYTF. The CDR3 bases are TGTGCCTGGCAGGGCCGCGATGGCTACACCTTC.

The chain uses TRBV4-1 and TRBJ2-7; TRBD2 aligns across 8 bases. The length of the CDR3 is 14 residues. Germline V gene data show CDR1 as MGHRA and CDR2 as YSYEKL. V gave up 1 base and J gave up 3 bases; unmatched junction bases: 2. The chain's CDR3 is CASSQVGTSYEQYF. The CDR3 region has the DNA TGCGCCAGCAGCCAAGTGGGGACTAGCTACGAGCAGTACTTC.

This clone was found once. The chain combines TRBV6-1 with TRBJ1-1; 7 bases agree with TRBD1. Germline V gene data show CDR1 as MNHNS and CDR2 as SASEGT. CDR3 length equals 15 residues. Trimming removed 5 bases from V and 0 bases from J; junction bases left unmatched: 6. CDR3 DNA: TGTGCCAGCAGTCCGAGGACAGGAATGAACACTGAAGCTTTCTTT. Its translation: CASSPRTGMNTEAFF.